The T cell receptor beta chain under discussion was sequenced for a study of blood T cells in healthy people across ages. CDR1 and CDR2 (germline): MNHEY, SMNVEV (reference sequence). J lost 2 bases, V lost 5 bases, and 22 bases had no gene match. CDR3 length: 22 residues. As concerns this clonotype: Its antigen is unknown.

The total RNA that was extracted per sample amounted to at least 5.5 micrograms. Findings and caveats of the study: It was not known whether donors were CMV positive (a possible confounder of expanded clonotype changes).

The use of a sample-barcoded 5' primer and a J-beta primer mix characterized a second PCR of roughly 6 to 12 cycles. TCRdb re-called the 5' RACE reads through MiXCR, storing one row per CDR3 protein. The sample lists almost 1 million distinct CDR3 sequences; roughly 51% were seen once. The sequencing sample was made of blood. This chain connects TRBV27 to TRBJ2-6; TRBD1 matches at 9 bases. This clonotype originated in a woman aged 60 to 75 in good health. CDR3 residues: CASSLAYFGTGRYGTGANVLTF. The CDR3 DNA follows: TGTGCCAGCAGTCTAGCCTATTTTGGGACAGGGAGGTATGGGACTGGGGCCAACGTCCTGACTTTC. Full variable domain (remainder filled in from reference TRBV27 and TRBJ2-6): EAQVTQNPRYLITVTGKKLTVTCSQNMNHEYMSWYRQDPGLGLRQIYYSMNVEVTDKGDVPEGYKVSRKEKRNFPLILESPSPNQTSLYFCASSLAYFGTGRYGTGANVLTFGAGSRLTVL.